Only one count was recorded for the clone carrying this T cell receptor (beta chain). The sample is drawn from a study of control samples from healthy donors and cancer patients. The data were produced by immunoSEQ multiplex PCR, yet TCRdb's version contains in-frame clones alone and is incomplete. The repertoire consists of approximately 76,000 clones, with roughly 82% occurring once and the leading ten covering around 10%. There are 15 residues in the CDR3. V trimming: 2 bases; J trimming: 6 bases; junction bases outside the gene matches: 4. Germline CDR1 is LNHDA and CDR2 is SQIVND (reference sequence).

What was sequenced was PBMCs. The chain couples TRBV19 to TRBJ2-5, with 12 nucleotides matching TRBD2. The sequence was obtained from a man aged 55 to 70 with head and neck cancer. The CDR3 sequence: CASSILAGGPQTQYF. CDR3 in DNA: TGTGCCAGTAGTATACTAGCGGGAGGGCCCCAGACCCAGTACTTC.